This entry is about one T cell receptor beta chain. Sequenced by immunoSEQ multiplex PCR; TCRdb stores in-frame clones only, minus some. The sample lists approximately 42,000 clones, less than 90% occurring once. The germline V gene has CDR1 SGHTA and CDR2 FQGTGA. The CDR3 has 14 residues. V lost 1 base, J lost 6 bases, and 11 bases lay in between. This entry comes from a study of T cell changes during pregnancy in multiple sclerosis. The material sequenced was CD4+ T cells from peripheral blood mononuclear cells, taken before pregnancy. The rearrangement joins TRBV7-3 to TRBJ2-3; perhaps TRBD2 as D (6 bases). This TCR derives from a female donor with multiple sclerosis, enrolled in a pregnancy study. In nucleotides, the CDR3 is TGTGCCAGCAGCTTAAATGTTGGGGGGGATACGCAGTATTTT. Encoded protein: CASSLNVGGDTQYF.